What follows are 6 T cell receptor beta chains derived from one specimen sequenced in a study of cytomegalovirus exposure and HLA in healthy donors. The PCR contained 60 Vbeta and 13 Jbeta primers. Repertoires were generated with immunoSEQ multiplex PCR, while TCRdb's copy carries only in-frame clones and drops some. Seen here are 60,000 to 80,000 clones, around 62% observed once, and the top ten hold around 2.8%. Sample: PBMCs. The receptors here all came from a young man in good health and CMV-seronegative.

The CDR3 bases are TGTGCCAGCAGCTCGAGGGGGAGCAATCAGCCCCAGCATTTT. It yields the protein CASSSRGSNQPQHF. This chain uses TRBV7-9 with TRBJ1-5, with D maybe TRBD1 (6 bases). Trimming took off 4 bases at V and 1 base at J, with 8 bases between the two ends. Germline CDR1 reads SEHNR; CDR2 reads FQNEAQ (reference sequence). The CDR3 is 14 amino acids.

The chain combines TRBV11-2 with TRBJ2-5; D is uncertain. The CDR3 is made up of 13 amino acids. V lost 3 bases, J lost 2 bases, and 7 bases lay in between. Germline CDR1 is SGHAT and CDR2 is FQNNGV. The CDR3 region has the DNA TGTGCCAGCAGCTTTGGCTCTCAAGAGACCCAGTACTTC. This translates into CASSFGSQETQYF. Full variable domain (remainder filled in from reference TRBV11-2 and TRBJ2-5): EAGVAQSPRYKIIEKRQSVAFWCNPISGHATLYWYQQILGQGPKLLIQFQNNGVVDDSQLPKDRFSAERLKGVDSTLKIQPAKLEDSAVYLCASSFGSQETQYFGPGTRLLVL.

The chain is built from TRBV25-1 and TRBJ1-3, with 10 bases identical to TRBD1. The germline CDR1 and CDR2 sequences are MGHDK and SYGVNS. V lost 8 bases to trimming and J lost 8 bases; unmatched junction nucleotides: 6. The CDR3 length is 13 residues. In DNA form, the CDR3 reads TGTGCCAGCTCGGGACAGGGGAGGGACACCATATATTTT. This gives the protein CASSGQGRDTIYF.

V and J are TRBV15 and TRBJ1-6; 8 nucleotides align to TRBD1. Germline lookup yields CDR1 LNHNV and CDR2 YYDKDF (reference sequence). J lost 9 bases, V lost 0 bases, and 4 bases had no gene match. CDR3 length: 15 amino acids. The CDR3 nucleotides are TGTGCCACCAGCAGAGAGGCAGGGGGCGTTTCACCCCTCCACTTT. Translation gives CATSREAGGVSPLHF.

The chain recombines TRBV19 with TRBJ2-4; possibly TRBD2 for D (6 bases). The CDR3 spans 15 residues. CDR1 and CDR2 from the germline V gene are LNHDA and SQIVND (reference sequence). The V end was cut by 6 bases, the J end by 0 bases, with 12 bases between. DNA for the CDR3: TGTGCCAGTAGCCCAGCGGGCAGAGCCAAAAACATTCAGTACTTC. Encoded protein: CASSPAGRAKNIQYF.

This chain joins TRBV5-4 and TRBJ2-5; 10 positions agree with TRBD2. This CDR3 contains 16 residues. Germline values: CDR1 SGHNT, CDR2 YYREEE (reference sequence). V shed 4 bases and J 4 bases; nucleotides not matched to a gene: 10. The CDR3 loop is CASSDQRGGSRETQYF. In nucleotides, the CDR3 is TGTGCCAGCAGCGACCAGCGGGGGGGCAGTCGAGAGACCCAGTACTTC.